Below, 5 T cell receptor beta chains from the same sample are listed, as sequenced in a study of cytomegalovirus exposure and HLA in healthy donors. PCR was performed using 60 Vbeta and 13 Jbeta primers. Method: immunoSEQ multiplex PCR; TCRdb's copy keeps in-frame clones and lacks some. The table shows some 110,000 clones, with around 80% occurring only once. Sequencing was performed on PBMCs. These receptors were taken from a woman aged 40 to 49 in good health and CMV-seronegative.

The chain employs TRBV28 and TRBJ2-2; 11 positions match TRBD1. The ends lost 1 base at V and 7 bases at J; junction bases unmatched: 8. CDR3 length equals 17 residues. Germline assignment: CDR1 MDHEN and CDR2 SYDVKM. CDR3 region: CASSLLGQGARDGELFF. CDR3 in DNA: TGTGCCAGCAGTTTATTAGGACAGGGGGCGCGCGACGGGGAGCTGTTTTTT. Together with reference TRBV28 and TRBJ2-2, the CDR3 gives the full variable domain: DVKVTQSSRYLVKRTGEKVFLECVQDMDHENMFWYRQDPGLGLRLIYFSYDVKMKEKGDIPEGYSVSREKKERFSLILESASTNQTSMYLCASSLLGQGARDGELFFGEGSRLTVL.

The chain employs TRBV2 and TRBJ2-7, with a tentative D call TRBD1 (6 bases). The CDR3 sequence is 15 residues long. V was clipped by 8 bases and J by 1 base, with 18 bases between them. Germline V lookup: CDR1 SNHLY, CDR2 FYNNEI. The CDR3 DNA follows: TGTGCCAGCTTAGGCCCGGACAGCCCGTCCTACGAGCAGTACTTC. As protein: CASLGPDSPSYEQYF.

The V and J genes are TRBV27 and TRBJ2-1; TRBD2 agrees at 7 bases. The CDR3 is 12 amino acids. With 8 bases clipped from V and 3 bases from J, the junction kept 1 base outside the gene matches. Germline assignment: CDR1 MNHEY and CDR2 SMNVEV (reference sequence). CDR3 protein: CASRGDYNEQFF. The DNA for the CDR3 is TGTGCCAGCCGGGGGGACTACAATGAGCAGTTCTTC.

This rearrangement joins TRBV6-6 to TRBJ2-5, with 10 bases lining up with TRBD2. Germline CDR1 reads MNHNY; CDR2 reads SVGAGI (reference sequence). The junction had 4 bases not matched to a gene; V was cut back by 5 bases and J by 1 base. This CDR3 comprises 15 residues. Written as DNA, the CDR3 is TGTGCCAGCAGTCCCTCTAGCGGGGGCCAAGAGACCCAGTACTTC. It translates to CASSPSSGGQETQYF.

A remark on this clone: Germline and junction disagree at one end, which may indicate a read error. The CDR3 protein is CAGSWDTSYGYTF. DNA for the CDR3: TGTGCCGGCAGCTGGGACACTTCCTATGGCTACACCTTC. This sequence joins TRBV28 and TRBJ1-2; D possibly corresponds to TRBD1 (6 bases). The CDR3 is 13 amino acids. The germline gives CDR1 MDHEN, CDR2 SYDVKM.